The clone carrying this T cell receptor beta chain was detected only once. Participants reported their clinical history, and cohort assignment relied on those reports. These data are taken from a study of blood T cell repertoires in COVID-19. Study summary: In each case, the material was cDNA or gDNA derived from T cells, B-cell-depleted T cells, or PBMCs.

Methods used by the authors: Cell counts per sample came from amplifying reference gene primers. Measured with immunoSEQ multiplex PCR; TCRdb has only the in-frame clones, and not every one. That table furnishes V, J and clone size, whereas the DNA furnished D and trimming. The table lists 210,000 or so clones, more than 75% of them singletons. The sequence was obtained from a man aged 25 to 40 with acute COVID-19. Sequences were obtained from PBMCs or T cells enriched from blood (not recorded which).

CDR3 protein: CASSSGGEQYF. The CDR3 DNA is TGTGCCAGCAGTTCAGGGGGCGAGCAGTACTTC. This chain connects TRBV12-3 or TRBV12-4 to TRBJ2-7; 7 bases are a match to TRBD1. CDR3 size: 11 residues. V dropped 4 bases and J dropped 6; count of bases not matched to a gene: 0.